This T cell receptor beta chain was sequenced for a study of blood T cell repertoires in COVID-19. The V gene lost 0 bases and the J gene lost 3 bases, with 7 bases spanning the gap. The CDR3 has 14 residues. Germline CDR1 reads SGHAT; CDR2 reads FQNNGV. Source study methods: Amplification of reference gene primers provided the estimated nucleated cell counts. Method: immunoSEQ multiplex PCR; TCRdb's copy keeps in-frame clones and lacks some. The DNA was the basis for D and trimming; V, J and clone size are from that table. Found here are around 250,000 clones, around 86% of them singletons; the top ten hold more than 6.5%. Turning to this clone: Distinct nucleotide sequences in the sample also encode this CDR3.

This chain links TRBV11-2 with TRBJ2-3; perhaps TRBD1 as D (6 bases). The sequence came from a woman between 65 and 79 years old with active or convalescent COVID-19. The sequencing input was peripheral blood. In nucleotides, the CDR3 is TGTGCCAGCAGCTTAGACAGGGGTACAGATACGCAGTATTTT. Amino acid sequence: CASSLDRGTDTQYF.